These 5 T cell receptor beta chains were sequenced from one sample in a study of cytomegalovirus exposure and HLA in healthy donors. In the PCR, 60 Vbeta and 13 Jbeta primers were used. Sequencing used immunoSEQ multiplex PCR; TCRdb keeps in-frame clones, though not all of them. The sample lists approximately 110,000 clones; more than 75% were seen once. Sequencing was done on a sample of PBMCs. The receptors stem from a woman in her sixties in good health and CMV-seropositive.

CDR3 coding DNA: TGTGCCAGCAGCTACACCCGGGACAGGGAGTACTTC. Translation gives CASSYTRDREYF. The J gene is TRBJ2-5, the V gene TRBV7-2; 9 bases are shared with TRBD1. Germline assignment: CDR1 SGHTA and CDR2 FQGNSA. The CDR3 is made up of 12 amino acids. J gave up 12 bases and V 4 bases, and 6 bases lay outside the gene matches.

The rearrangement joins TRBV7-2 to TRBJ1-1, with 7 bases identical to TRBD1. The V and J ends lost 2 bases and 2 bases, in that order; junction bases with no gene match: 11. Germline V CDR1 and CDR2: SGHTA, FQGNSA. The CDR3 sequence is 17 residues long. CDR3 bases: TGTGCCAGCAGCTTAAAAAGTCTGGGACAGAGTAACACTGAAGCTTTCTTT. Protein sequence: CASSLKSLGQSNTEAFF.

This clone was observed a handful of times. An end of the junction differs from the germline gene, which may be a read error. This chain joins TRBV7-9 and TRBJ1-5, with D possibly being TRBD1 (5 bases). The CDR3 runs 18 residues. Looked up from germline, CDR1 is SEHNR and CDR2 is FQNEAQ (reference sequence). The DNA of the CDR3 is TGTTCCAGCAGCCCCATACAGGAAAAACCCATAGGCAATCAGCCCCAGCATTTT. Protein product: CSSSPIQEKPIGNQPQHF.

This clone was counted a few times. V gene TRBV18 combines with J gene TRBJ1-1; D call uncertain. This CDR3 has 15 amino acids. Between the trimmed V and J ends, which lost 6 bases and 3 bases, there was a span of 17 bases. Germline V gives CDR1 KGHSH, CDR2 LQKENI. The CDR3 DNA is TGTGCCAGCTCCCGGAACGGTCCCCAGGACACTGAAGCTTTCTTT. Protein product: CASSRNGPQDTEAFF.

The chain couples TRBV7-2 to TRBJ1-4, with D unresolved. V lost 4 bases and J lost 3, with 12 bases in between. The germline gives CDR1 SGHTA, CDR2 FQGNSA. There are 15 residues in the CDR3. For the CDR3, the DNA is TGTGCCAGCAGCTCTGCGGGAGTAGCTAATGAAAAACTGTTTTTT. Its translation is CASSSAGVANEKLFF.